This note documents a single T cell receptor beta chain sequence. Its antigen is not identified. The PCR was carried out with 60 Vbeta primers and 13 Jbeta primers. The assay was immunoSEQ multiplex PCR, and TCRdb's table has in-frame clones only and misses some. The table records more than 150,000 clones, 75% to 85% of them present only once. This entry comes from a study of cytomegalovirus exposure and HLA in healthy donors. The study's findings and limits: Available immune exposure information covered CMV serostatus only.

Germline V lookup: CDR1 MNHNS, CDR2 SASEGT. The CDR3 consists of 15 residues. V lost 7 bases to trimming and J lost 6 bases, with 21 bases between them. Source material: PBMCs. The chain employs TRBV6-1 and TRBJ1-2, with unresolved D. The TCR originated in a girl aged 2 to 9 in good health and CMV-seropositive. CDR3 in DNA: TGTGCCAGCATCCTCAAATCTTACAAGTTCAATGGCTACACCTTC. Amino acid sequence: CASILKSYKFNGYTF.